The T cell receptor beta chain described here comes from a study of monozygotic twins with inflammatory bowel disease. Notes on the study in general: Possibly reflecting limited power, no difference in repertoire similarity was found between concordant and discordant twins.

As regards this clonotype: What it binds is not known.

Skipping T cell sorting, the study isolated total RNA directly from whole blood. Through template switching, UMIs that included a 6-nucleotide sample barcode were added. TCRdb re-analyzed the 5' RACE reads; it lists each CDR3 protein once, without DNA. The listing contains 350,000 to 550,000 distinct CDR3 sequences. This CDR3 spans 15 amino acids. CDR1 and CDR2 from the germline V gene are MGHRA and YSYEKL. The rearrangement joins TRBV4-1 to TRBJ2-2; TCRdb selects TRBD2, and the lack of DNA leaves this call unchecked. The receptor comes from a human donor with ulcerative colitis or Crohn's disease, or a healthy co-twin of an affected twin (not recorded which). Sequencing was carried out using blood. CDR3 loop: CASSYHAGGTGELFF.